Reported below is one T cell receptor (beta chain). Its antigen is unidentified. V was cut by 0 bases and J by 1 base, with 4 bases left in between. The germline V gene has CDR1 LNHNV and CDR2 YYDKDF (reference sequence). This CDR3 has 14 amino acids. This sample was included in a study of siplizumab effects on memory and regulatory T cells. Notes on the study in general: Siplizumab significantly lowered the alloreactive sequences that could be traced to unstimulated CD4+ memory cells. Sequences below about 10^-5 frequency were poorly captured, and few alloreactive clones mapped to unstimulated subsets. Alloreactive CD4+ clones that could be mapped were on average around 70% Treg-derived with siplizumab, against 25% to 30% in controls.

Profiling relied on immunoSEQ multiplex PCR, and the TCRdb table lists in-frame clones only, not all of them. The sample lists about 100,000 clones, more than 85% occurring once. The genes are TRBV15 and TRBJ1-5; D ambiguous. The sequenced sample was Tregs sorted from blood. The TCR sequence derives from a human donor in good health. The CDR3 sequence is CATSRDSSNQPQHF. The CDR3 DNA reads as TGTGCCACCAGCAGAGACTCCAGCAATCAGCCCCAGCATTTT. The variable domain in full, completed from reference TRBV15 and TRBJ1-5, reads DAMVIQNPRYQVTQFGKPVTLSCSQTLNHNVMYWYQQKSSQAPKLLFHYYDKDFNNEADTPDNFQSRRPNTSFCFLDIRSPGLGDTAMYLCATSRDSSNQPQHFGDGTRLSIL.